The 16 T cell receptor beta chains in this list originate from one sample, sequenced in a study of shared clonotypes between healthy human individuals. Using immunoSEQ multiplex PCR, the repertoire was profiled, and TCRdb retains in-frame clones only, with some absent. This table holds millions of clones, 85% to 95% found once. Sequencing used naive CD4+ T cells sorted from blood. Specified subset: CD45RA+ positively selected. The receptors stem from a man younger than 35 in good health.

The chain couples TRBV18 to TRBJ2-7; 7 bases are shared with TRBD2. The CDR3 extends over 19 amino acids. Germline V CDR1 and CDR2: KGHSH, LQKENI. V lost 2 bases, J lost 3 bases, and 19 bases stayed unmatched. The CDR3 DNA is TGTGCCAGCTCACCATTCTCGGCTAGCGGTACGTTGGTGGGCTACGAGCAGTACTTC. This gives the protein CASSPFSASGTLVGYEQYF.

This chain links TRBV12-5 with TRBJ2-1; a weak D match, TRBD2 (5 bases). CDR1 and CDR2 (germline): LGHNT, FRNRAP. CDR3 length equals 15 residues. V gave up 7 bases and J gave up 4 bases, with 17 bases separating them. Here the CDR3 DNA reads TGTGCTAGTGCCCCGGACTGGAGCGTGTACAATGAGCAGTTCTTC. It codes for CASAPDWSVYNEQFF.

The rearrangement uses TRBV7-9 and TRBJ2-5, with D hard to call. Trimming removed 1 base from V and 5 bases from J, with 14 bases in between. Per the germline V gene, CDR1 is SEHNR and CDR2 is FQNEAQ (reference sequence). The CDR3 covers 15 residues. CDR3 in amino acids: CASSLVSASAETQYF. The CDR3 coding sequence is TGTGCCAGCAGCTTAGTATCAGCGTCGGCCGAGACCCAGTACTTC.

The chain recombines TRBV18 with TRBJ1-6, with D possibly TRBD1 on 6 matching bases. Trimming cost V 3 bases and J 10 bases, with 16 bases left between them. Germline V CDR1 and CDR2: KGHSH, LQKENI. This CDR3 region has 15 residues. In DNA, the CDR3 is TGTGCCAGCTCACCCCAGGGGACACGAGACTCACCCCTCCACTTT. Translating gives CASSPQGTRDSPLHF. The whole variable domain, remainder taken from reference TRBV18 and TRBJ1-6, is NAGVMQNPRHLVRRRGQEARLRCSPMKGHSHVYWYRQLPEEGLKFMVYLQKENIIDESGMPKERFSAEFPKEGPSILRIQQVVRGDSAAYFCASSPQGTRDSPLHFGNGTRLTVT.

In DNA form, the CDR3 reads TGTGCCAGCAGTGCGGGGGCAAGCAATCAGCCCCAGCATTTT. The encoded protein is CASSAGASNQPQHF. V gene TRBV28 combines with J gene TRBJ1-5, with D maybe TRBD1 (6 bases). V shed 5 bases and J shed 1 base, with 9 bases lying between them. The CDR3 is made up of 14 amino acids. CDR1 and CDR2 (germline): MDHEN, SYDVKM.

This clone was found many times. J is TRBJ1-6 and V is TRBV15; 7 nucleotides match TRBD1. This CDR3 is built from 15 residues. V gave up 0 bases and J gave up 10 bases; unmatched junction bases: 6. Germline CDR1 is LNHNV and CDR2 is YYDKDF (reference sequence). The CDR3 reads CATSRDLTGPSPLHF. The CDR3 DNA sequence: TGTGCCACCAGCAGAGATCTGACAGGGCCATCACCCCTCCACTTT.

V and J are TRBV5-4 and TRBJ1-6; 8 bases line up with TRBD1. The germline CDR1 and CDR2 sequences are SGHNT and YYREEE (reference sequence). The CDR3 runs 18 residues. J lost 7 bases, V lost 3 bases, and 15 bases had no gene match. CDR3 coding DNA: TGTGCCAGCAGCTGGGACCCCGGGACAGGCTACTCAAATTCACCCCTCCACTTT. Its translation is CASSWDPGTGYSNSPLHF.

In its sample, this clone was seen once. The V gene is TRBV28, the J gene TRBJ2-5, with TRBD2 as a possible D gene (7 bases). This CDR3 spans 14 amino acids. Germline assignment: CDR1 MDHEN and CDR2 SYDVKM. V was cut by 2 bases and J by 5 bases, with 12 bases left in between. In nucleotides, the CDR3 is TGTGCCAGCAGTTTAGTGGGGGGGCGGGAGACCCAGTACTTC. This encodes CASSLVGGRETQYF.

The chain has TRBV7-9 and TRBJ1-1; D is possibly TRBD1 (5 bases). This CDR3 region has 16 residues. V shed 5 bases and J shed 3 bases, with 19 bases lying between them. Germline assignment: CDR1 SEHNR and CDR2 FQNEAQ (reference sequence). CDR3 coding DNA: TGTGCCAGCAGCCCCCCACTAGGGGCAGGACACACTGAAGCTTTCTTT. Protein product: CASSPPLGAGHTEAFF.

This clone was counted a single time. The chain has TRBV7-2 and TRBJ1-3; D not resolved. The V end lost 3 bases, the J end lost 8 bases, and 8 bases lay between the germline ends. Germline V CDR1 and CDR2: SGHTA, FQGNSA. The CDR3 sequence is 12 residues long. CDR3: CASSFPLDTIYF. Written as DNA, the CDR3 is TGTGCCAGCAGCTTCCCTCTTGACACCATATATTTT.

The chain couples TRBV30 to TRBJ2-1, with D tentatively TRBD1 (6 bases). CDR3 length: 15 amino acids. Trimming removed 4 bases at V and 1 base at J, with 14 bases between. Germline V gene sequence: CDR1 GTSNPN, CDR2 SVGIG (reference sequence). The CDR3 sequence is CAWNLDRQSYNEQFF. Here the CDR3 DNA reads TGTGCCTGGAATCTTGACAGGCAATCCTACAATGAGCAGTTCTTC.

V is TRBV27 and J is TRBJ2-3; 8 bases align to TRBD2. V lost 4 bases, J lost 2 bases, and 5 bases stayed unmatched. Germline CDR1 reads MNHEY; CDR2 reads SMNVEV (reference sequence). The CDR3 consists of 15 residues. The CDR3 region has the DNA TGTGCCAGCAGTTCACCGGGAGGGTACACAGATACGCAGTATTTT. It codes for CASSSPGGYTDTQYF.

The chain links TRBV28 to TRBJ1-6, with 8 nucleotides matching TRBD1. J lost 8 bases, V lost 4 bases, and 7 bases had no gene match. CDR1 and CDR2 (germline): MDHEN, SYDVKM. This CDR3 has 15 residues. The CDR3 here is CASSSQGVGDSPLHF. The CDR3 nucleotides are TGTGCCAGCAGTTCACAGGGGGTGGGGGATTCACCCCTCCACTTT.

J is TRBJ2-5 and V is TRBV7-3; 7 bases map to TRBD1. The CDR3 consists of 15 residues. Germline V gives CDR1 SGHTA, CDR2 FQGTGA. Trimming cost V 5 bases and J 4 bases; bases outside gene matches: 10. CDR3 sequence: CASSPAAGGTETQYF. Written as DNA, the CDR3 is TGTGCCAGCAGCCCCGCCGCAGGGGGTACAGAGACCCAGTACTTC.

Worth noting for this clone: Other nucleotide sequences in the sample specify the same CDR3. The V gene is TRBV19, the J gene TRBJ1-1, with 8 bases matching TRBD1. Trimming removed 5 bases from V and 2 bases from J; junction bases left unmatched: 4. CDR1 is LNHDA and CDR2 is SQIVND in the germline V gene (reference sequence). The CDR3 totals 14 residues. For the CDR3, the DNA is TGTGCCAGTAGTGACCAGGGGGCAAACACTGAAGCTTTCTTT. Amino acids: CASSDQGANTEAFF. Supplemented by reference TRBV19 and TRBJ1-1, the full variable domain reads DGGITQSPKYLFRKEGQNVTLSCEQNLNHDAMYWYRQDPGQGLRLIYYSQIVNDFQKGDIAEGYSVSREKKESFPLTVTSAQKNPTAFYLCASSDQGANTEAFFGQGTRLTVV.

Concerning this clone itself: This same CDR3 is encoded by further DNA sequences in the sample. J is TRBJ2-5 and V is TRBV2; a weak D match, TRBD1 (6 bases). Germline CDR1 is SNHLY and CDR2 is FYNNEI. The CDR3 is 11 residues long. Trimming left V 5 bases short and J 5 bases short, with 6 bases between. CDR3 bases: TGTGCCAGCAGTAGGGGGGAGACCCAGTACTTC. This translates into CASSRGETQYF.